This passage covers 12 T cell receptor beta chains from one sample sequenced in a study of CD8+ T cells in alopecia areata. Treatment: oral pan-JAK inhibitor, 5-10 mg twice daily. RNA extraction was followed by reverse transcription into cDNA, which acted as the sequencing template. This table comes from immunoSEQ multiplex PCR, and its TCRdb copy is limited to in-frame clones, with some not included. The sample comprises 190,000 or so clones, about 60% of which are singletons, and approximately 12% rests with the top ten. The sequencing here drew on CD8+ T cells sorted from blood, taken at week 24, from a patient treated with tofacitinib. These receptors were taken from a human donor with alopecia areata.

The J gene is TRBJ1-5, the V gene TRBV13; 7 nucleotides line up with TRBD1. The V segment lost 4 bases and the J segment 2 bases; nucleotides outside the gene matches: 2. CDR1 PRHDT and CDR2 FYEKMQ come from the germline V gene (reference sequence). CDR3 length: 14 residues. The CDR3 DNA sequence: TGTGCCAGCAGCTCAGGACAGGGCAATCAGCCCCAGCATTTT. Translation: CASSSGQGNQPQHF.

The chain recombines TRBV19 with TRBJ2-3, with a possible D match to TRBD2 (5 bases). Looked up from germline, CDR1 is LNHDA and CDR2 is SQIVND (reference sequence). The CDR3 contains 16 residues. V lost 3 bases and J 3 bases, leaving 16 bases between the germline ends. CDR3: CASSIRGGLVTDTQYF. The CDR3 nucleotides are TGTGCCAGTAGTATCCGGGGTGGCCTAGTTACAGATACGCAGTATTTT.

The chain links TRBV27 to TRBJ1-6; 8 bases are shared with TRBD1. The CDR3 has 15 amino acids. Germline CDR1 reads MNHEY; CDR2 reads SMNVEV (reference sequence). V dropped 4 bases and J dropped 9; count of bases not matched to a gene: 8. In DNA form, the CDR3 reads TGTGCCAGCAGTTATTGGACAGGGAGGGCTTCACCCCTCCACTTT. Its protein is CASSYWTGRASPLHF.

In its sample, this clone was seen a few times. The chain carries TRBV21-1 and TRBJ1-3. TRBV21-1 is shown as a pseudogene. This CDR3 comprises 13 residues. The CDR3 DNA is TGTGCCAGCAGCGGGATACCTCGAAACACCATATATTTT. Translating it yields CASSGIPRNTIYF.

CDR3 region: CAWSDGGSAYEQYF. The CDR3 DNA sequence: TGTGCCTGGAGTGATGGGGGATCGGCCTACGAGCAGTACTTC. The rearrangement joins TRBV30 to TRBJ2-7; either TRBD1 or TRBD2 may supply D (5 bases each). V lost 1 base and J lost 2, with 12 bases in between. This CDR3 region has 14 residues. Germline values: CDR1 GTSNPN, CDR2 SVGIG (reference sequence).

J is TRBJ2-1 and V is TRBV9; D possibly corresponds to TRBD1 (5 bases). V was clipped by 0 bases and J by 4 bases, with 11 bases between them. The CDR3 runs 15 residues. Germline V CDR1 and CDR2: SGDLS, YYNGEE. CDR3 sequence reads: CASSVGGARYNEQFF. In DNA form, the CDR3 reads TGTGCCAGCAGCGTAGGGGGCGCGCGGTACAATGAGCAGTTCTTC.

V usage is TRBV6-5 and J usage is TRBJ2-5; tentative D call: TRBD1 (6 bases). Trimming pared 2 bases from V and 0 bases from J, leaving 7 bases between. From germline, CDR1 is MNHEY and CDR2 SVGAGI. This CDR3 has 14 residues. CDR3 loop: CASSYRTDQETQYF. The CDR3 region has the DNA TGTGCCAGCAGTTACCGGACAGACCAAGAGACCCAGTACTTC.

The chain combines TRBV5-1 with TRBJ1-3; D gene uncertain. Trimming cost V 2 bases and J 11 bases, with 14 bases left between them. Germline lookup yields CDR1 SGHRS and CDR2 YFSETQ. The CDR3 covers 13 residues. CDR3 DNA: TGCGCCAGCAGCTTAGGGCCCCATCGGGCCATATATTTT. This gives the protein CASSLGPHRAIYF.

J is TRBJ2-2 and V is TRBV29-1, with D maybe TRBD1 (6 bases). Germline V gives CDR1 SQVTM, CDR2 ANQGSEA. The V end was cut by 7 bases, the J end by 1 base, with 10 bases between. The CDR3 is made up of 13 amino acids. The CDR3 sequence: CSGRQVNTGELFF. The CDR3 DNA is TGCAGCGGGAGACAGGTGAACACCGGGGAGCTGTTTTTT.

CDR3 sequence: CAISKAEETQYF. Written as DNA, the CDR3 is TGTGCCATCAGTAAAGCGGAAGAGACCCAGTACTTC. The chain recombines TRBV10-3 with TRBJ2-5; D may be TRBD2 (5 bases). V lost 5 bases and J 3 bases, leaving 7 bases between the germline ends. CDR1 is ENHRY and CDR2 is SYGVKD in the germline V gene. The CDR3 totals 12 residues.

The V gene is TRBV5-6, the J gene TRBJ2-5; 9 nucleotides agree with TRBD1. Trimming removed 0 bases from V and 5 bases from J; junction bases left unmatched: 2. CDR3 length: 14 amino acids. Germline values: CDR1 SGHDT, CDR2 YYEEEE. CDR3 DNA: TGTGCCAGCAGCTTGGGGACAGGGGCGGAGACCCAGTACTTC. It codes for CASSLGTGAETQYF. Using reference TRBV5-6 and TRBJ2-5 for the parts outside the CDR3, the full variable domain is DAGVTQSPTHLIKTRGQQVTLRCSPKSGHDTVSWYQQALGQGPQFIFQYYEEEERQRGNFPDRFSGHQFPNYSSELNVNALLLGDSALYLCASSLGTGAETQYFGPGTRLLVL.

This sequence joins TRBV4-1 and TRBJ1-5; weak D call: TRBD1 (5 bases). Trimming removed 5 bases at V and 1 base at J, with 12 bases between. Looked up from germline, CDR1 is MGHRA and CDR2 is YSYEKL. The CDR3 has 15 amino acids. CDR3 in amino acids: CASSGAGDSNQPQHF. CDR3 nucleotide sequence: TGCGCCAGCAGCGGGGCTGGGGACAGCAATCAGCCCCAGCATTTT.